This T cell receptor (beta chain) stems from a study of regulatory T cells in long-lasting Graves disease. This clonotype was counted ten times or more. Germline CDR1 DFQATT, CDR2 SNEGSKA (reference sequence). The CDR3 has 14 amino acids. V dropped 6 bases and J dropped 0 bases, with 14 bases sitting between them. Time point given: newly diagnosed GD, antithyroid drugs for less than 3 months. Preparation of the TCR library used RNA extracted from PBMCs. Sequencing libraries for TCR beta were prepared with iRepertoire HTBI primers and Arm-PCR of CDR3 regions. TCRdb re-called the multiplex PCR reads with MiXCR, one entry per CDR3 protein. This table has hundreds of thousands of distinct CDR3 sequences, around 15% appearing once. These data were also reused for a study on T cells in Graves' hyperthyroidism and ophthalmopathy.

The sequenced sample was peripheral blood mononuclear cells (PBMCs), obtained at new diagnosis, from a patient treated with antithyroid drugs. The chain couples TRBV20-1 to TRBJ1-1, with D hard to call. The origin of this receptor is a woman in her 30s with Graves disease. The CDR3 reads CSAFAVGMNTEAFF. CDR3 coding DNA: TGCAGTGCCTTTGCGGTAGGGATGAACACTGAAGCTTTCTTT.